The sequence of this T cell receptor (beta chain) was determined in a study of shared clonotypes between healthy human individuals. Data came from immunoSEQ multiplex PCR; TCRdb stores just in-frame clones and leaves some out. Altogether more than 2 million clones are present, nearly 97% being singletons, with the ten largest covering over 0.1%. A CD45RA-negative memory subset and a CD45RA+ naive subset were separated from the CD4+ cells. Study observations and caveats: Shared across a handful of donors were roughly 4.8% of the naive CD4 clonotypes.

Only one count was recorded for this clone. Its antigen is undetermined. The CDR3 has 14 residues. After removal of 4 bases from V and 5 bases from J, the junction contained 7 bases not matched to a gene. Per the germline V gene, CDR1 is SNHLY and CDR2 is FYNNEI. The source material was naive CD4+ T cells sorted from blood. Indicated subset: CD45RA+ positively selected. This TCR derives from a man aged 18 to 29 in good health. The chain couples TRBV2 to TRBJ2-5, with 7 positions matching TRBD2. The CDR3 DNA reads TGTGCCAGCAGTGGCGGACTAGTTGGCGAGACCCAGTACTTC. Its translation: CASSGGLVGETQYF.